A selection of T cell receptor beta chains follows, all from one sample in a study of CD8 T cells in ankylosing spondylitis. Via MiXCR, TCRdb re-called the 5' RACE reads, giving one row per CDR3 protein. The table lists approximately 300,000 distinct CDR3 sequences, roughly 20% of them singletons, with less than 9.5% in the top ten. Material: blood, either unsorted or a sorted T cell fraction (not recorded which). These receptors were obtained from a male donor with ankylosing spondylitis or in good health (not recorded which). Each CDR3 is given with its conserved first and last residue.

j_call | v_call | cdr3_aa
TRBJ2-2 | TRBV5-1 | CASSYREDTGELFF
TRBJ2-6 | TRBV12-3/TRBV12-4 | CASSTRGRGLISGANVLTF
TRBJ2-1 | TRBV3-1 | CASSQVLAGRDEQFF
TRBJ2-1 | TRBV4-1 | CASSQGLAGWYNEQFF
TRBJ2-1 | TRBV10-2 | CASKQLAGGANEQFF
TRBJ2-5 | TRBV27 | CASRTRSSVVGETQYF
TRBJ1-2 | TRBV10-3 | CAISESLRTVDGYTF
TRBJ2-5 | TRBV7-8 | CASSPNRAGLAGGRETQYF
TRBJ2-1 | TRBV28 | CASKDRVLNEQFF
TRBJ2-3 | TRBV5-6 | CASSFGTGGDTQYF
TRBJ1-1 | TRBV12-3/TRBV12-4 | CASSLPGSVAFF
TRBJ2-2 | TRBV6-1 | CASSPPGQPLNTGELFF
TRBJ2-1 | TRBV13 | CASSLVGFPYNEQFF
TRBJ2-5 | TRBV28 | CASSLFPLLGTETQYF
TRBJ2-2 | TRBV5-1 | CASSLPTPNTGELFF